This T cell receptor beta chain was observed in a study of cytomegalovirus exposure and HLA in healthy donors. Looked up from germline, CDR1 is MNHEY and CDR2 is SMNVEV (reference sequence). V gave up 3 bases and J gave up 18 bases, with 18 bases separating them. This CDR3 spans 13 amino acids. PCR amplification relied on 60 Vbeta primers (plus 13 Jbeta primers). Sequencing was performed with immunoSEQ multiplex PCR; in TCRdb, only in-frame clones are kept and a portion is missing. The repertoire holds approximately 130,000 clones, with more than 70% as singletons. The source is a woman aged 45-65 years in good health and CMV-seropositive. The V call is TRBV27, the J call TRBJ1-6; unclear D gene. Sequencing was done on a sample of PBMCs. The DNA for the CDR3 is TGTGCCAGCAGTTTGGATCGGAGGCCAGAGACCCACTTT. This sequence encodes CASSLDRRPETHF.